Only a few counts were recorded for the clone carrying this T cell receptor (beta chain). No antigen is known for it. The V segment lost 4 bases and the J segment 2 bases; nucleotides outside the gene matches: 1. Germline assignment: CDR1 ENHRY and CDR2 SYGVKD. This CDR3 comprises 14 residues. These data belong to a study of cytomegalovirus exposure and HLA in healthy donors. Donors had nominal health at sampling but likely had unrecorded immune exposures. General study results and limits: With later analysis, a missense DCLRE1C variant became linked to TCR beta V- and J-gene trimming. Roughly uniform depth of sequencing across donors was assumed in presence/absence analyses.

60 Vbeta and 13 Jbeta primers were used in PCR. As originally analysed: Later analysis identified 65 million to 80 million unique TCR beta chains, 9 million to 12 million shared. Some clones are missing from TCRdb's copy, which holds only in-frame ones; the method was immunoSEQ multiplex PCR. V and J calls and clone size are given by that table; D and trimming were obtained from the DNA. The sample consists of about 160,000 clones, 75% to 85% of them appearing once. The sequenced material came from PBMCs. The sequence was collected from a man in his fifties or sixties in good health and CMV-seropositive. The chain employs TRBV10-3 and TRBJ2-1; TRBD1 aligns across 8 bases. The CDR3 region is CAISADRAYNEQFF. The CDR3 DNA follows: TGTGCCATCAGTGCGGACAGGGCCTACAATGAGCAGTTCTTC.